A selection of T cell receptor beta chains follows, all from one sample in a study of blood T cell repertoires in COVID-19. Using immunoSEQ multiplex PCR, the repertoire was profiled, and TCRdb retains in-frame clones only, with some absent. The data contain 340,000 or so clones, about four fifths of them singletons. Sequenced: peripheral blood. These receptors were collected from a man between 25 and 39 years old with active or convalescent COVID-19. Both conserved end residues are part of each CDR3. For some rows the clone size is stated as once, few or many, or as a class when expanded; others skip it.

>-|TRBV6-4|15|TRBJ1-1
CASSDSNRGDTEAFF
>-|TRBV7-9|15|TRBJ1-5
CASSLQGAHNQPQHF
>-|TRBV6-5|13|TRBJ1-1
CASYGLTNTEAFF
>-|TRBV30|14|TRBJ1-4
CAWRTGTGIEGLFF
>once|TRBV2|16|TRBJ2-5
CASSKGLAGGRETQYF
>-|TRBV20-1|11|TRBJ2-1
CSARRDDEQFF
>-|TRBV4-3|16|TRBJ2-5
CASSQELGTGGETQYF
>-|TRBV7-2|15|TRBJ1-6
CASSLDGGGNSPLHF
>-|TRBV5-1|13|TRBJ2-7
CASSSQGLREQYF
>-|TRBV3-1/TRBV3-2|16|TRBJ1-6
CASSQRDRGGNSPLHF
>-|TRBV6-2/TRBV6-3|13|TRBJ1-5
CASSDGSRKPQHF
>-|TRBV6-2/TRBV6-3|15|TRBJ2-1
CASSYRGISYNEQFF
>-|TRBV6-6|15|TRBJ2-7
CASSLLQGWRYEQYF